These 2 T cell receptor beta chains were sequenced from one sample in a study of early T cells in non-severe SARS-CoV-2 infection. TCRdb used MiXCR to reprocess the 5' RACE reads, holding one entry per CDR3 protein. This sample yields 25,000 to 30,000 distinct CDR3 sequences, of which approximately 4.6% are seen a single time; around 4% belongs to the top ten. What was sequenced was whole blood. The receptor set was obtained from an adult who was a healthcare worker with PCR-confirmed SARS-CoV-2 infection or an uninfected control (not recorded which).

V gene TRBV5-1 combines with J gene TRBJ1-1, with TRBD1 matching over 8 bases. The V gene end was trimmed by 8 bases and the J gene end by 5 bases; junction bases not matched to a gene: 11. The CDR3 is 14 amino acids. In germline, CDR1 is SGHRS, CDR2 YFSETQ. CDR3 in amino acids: CASNQGAESTEAFF. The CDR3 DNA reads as TGCGCCAGTAACCAGGGGGCCGAGAGTACTGAAGCTTTCTTT.

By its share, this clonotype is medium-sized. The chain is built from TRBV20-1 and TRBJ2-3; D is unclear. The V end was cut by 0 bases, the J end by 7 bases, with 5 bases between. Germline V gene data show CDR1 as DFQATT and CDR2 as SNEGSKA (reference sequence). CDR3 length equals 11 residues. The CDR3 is CSARETYTQYF. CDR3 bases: TGCAGTGCTAGAGAAACCTATACGCAGTATTTT.